The 13 T cell receptor beta chains presented below share a single source sample, sequenced in a study of T cells in Graves' hyperthyroidism and ophthalmopathy. Amplified TCR beta CDR3 regions derived from RNA transcripts. HTBI primers were used for first-round RT-PCR of the TCR CDR3. One entry per CDR3 protein, called by TCRdb with MiXCR from the multiplex PCR reads. The sample yields roughly 510,000 distinct CDR3 sequences, 46% seen once. Sequences were obtained from peripheral blood or thyroid tissue (not recorded which). The receptors come from an adult woman with Graves' disease, either hyperthyroidism or ophthalmopathy (not recorded which).

The V call is TRBV12-3 or TRBV12-4, the J call TRBJ1-5; no clear D gene. This CDR3 has 15 residues. V gave up 2 bases and J gave up 2 bases, with 10 bases separating them. The CDR3 nucleotides are TGTGCCAGCAGTTTAATAGGGTTCGGCAATCAGCCCCAGCATTTT. This gives the protein CASSLIGFGNQPQHF.

The genes are TRBV2 and TRBJ2-5; the match to TRBD2 covers 12 bases. Trimming at V came to 6 bases and at J to 5 bases, leaving 13 bases not matched to a gene. Per the germline V gene, CDR1 is SNHLY and CDR2 is FYNNEI. The CDR3 totals 17 residues. The CDR3 nucleotides read TGTGCCAGCAGCGGAGGATCTAGCGGGAGGGAAGGGGAGACCCAGTACTTC. Translation: CASSGGSSGREGETQYF.

The rearrangement uses TRBV29-1 and TRBJ2-7, with 7 nucleotides matching TRBD1. With V trimmed by 6 bases and J by 6 bases, 8 bases remained unmatched. The CDR3 runs to 12 residues. Germline assignment: CDR1 SQVTM and CDR2 ANQGSEA. The CDR3, as DNA: TGCAGCGTCGGCGCAGGGGGTAGCGAGCAGTACTTC. Protein product: CSVGAGGSEQYF.

J is TRBJ1-1 and V is TRBV7-9; D call uncertain. CDR1 is SEHNR, CDR2 FQNEAQ, per germline (reference sequence). The CDR3 has 13 amino acids. Trimming stripped 10 bases from V and 4 bases from J, with 16 bases between. The CDR3 coding sequence is TGTGCCACCCCCAGTACGCAGACCACTGAAGCTTTCTTT. Its protein product is CATPSTQTTEAFF.

There are many counts of this clonotype. This chain uses TRBV10-1 with TRBJ2-2; 10 bases map to TRBD2. Germline-derived CDR1 and CDR2 are WNHNN and SYGVQD (reference sequence). The CDR3 loop spans 17 amino acids. After removal of 6 bases from V and 2 bases from J, the junction contained 9 bases not matched to a gene. CDR3 nucleotide sequence: TGCGCCAGCAGCCCTCTTAGCGGGAGGTCAAACACCGGGGAGCTGTTTTTT. It encodes CASSPLSGRSNTGELFF.

V usage is TRBV4-1 and J usage is TRBJ2-7, with 8 bases lining up with TRBD2. Germline values: CDR1 MGHRA, CDR2 YSYEKL. The CDR3 consists of 14 residues. Trimming removed 4 bases from V and 4 bases from J; junction bases left unmatched: 6. CDR3 DNA: TGCGCCAGCAGCCTAGCGGGATGGGGGTACGAGCAGTACTTC. Translating gives CASSLAGWGYEQYF.

This clonotype was seen a single time. This chain joins TRBV7-9 and TRBJ1-5; no firm D call. Trimming removed 6 bases from V and 3 bases from J, with 9 bases in between. CDR1 and CDR2 from the germline V gene are SEHNR and FQNEAQ (reference sequence). The CDR3 extends over 13 amino acids. In DNA, the CDR3 is TGTGCCAGCAGTTTCACCATCAATCAGCCCCAGCATTTT. Translation gives CASSFTINQPQHF. Full variable domain (remainder filled in from reference TRBV7-9 and TRBJ1-5): DTGVSQNPRHKITKRGQNVTFRCDPISEHNRLYWYRQTLGQGPEFLTYFQNEAQLEKSRLLSDRFSAERPKGSFSTLEIQRTEQGDSAMYLCASSFTINQPQHFGDGTRLSIL.

This chain uses TRBV14 with TRBJ2-5, with D perhaps matching TRBD1 (5 bases). The J call may be mistaken, given a closer DNA end match to TRBJ2-1. CDR3 length: 13 amino acids. Germline CDR1 SGHDN, CDR2 FVKESK. The DNA of the CDR3 is TGTGCCAGCAGCCAAGACTTGGGGCAAACGCAGTTCTTC. Translation gives CASSQDLGQTQFF.

This clonotype was counted at least ten times. This rearrangement joins TRBV28 to TRBJ1-2; D uncertain. Trimming stripped 7 bases from V and 7 bases from J, with 16 bases between. The CDR3 runs 13 residues. The V gene's germline CDR1 is MDHEN and CDR2 SYDVKM. The CDR3 loop reads CASTLGGLFGYTF. CDR3 sequence (DNA): TGTGCCAGCACCTTGGGCGGACTGTTTGGCTACACCTTC.

V is TRBV20-1 and J is TRBJ1-5, with D perhaps matching TRBD1 (6 bases). The CDR3 loop spans 19 amino acids. The V end was cut by 1 base, the J end by 2 bases, with 24 bases between. The V gene's germline CDR1 is DFQATT and CDR2 SNEGSKA (reference sequence). The CDR3, as DNA: TGCAGTGCTAGAGCCTCGGGAGGGACCGGGGGCTTGGGCAATCAGCCCCAGCATTTT. Protein product: CSARASGGTGGLGNQPQHF.

This chain joins TRBV20-1 and TRBJ1-6; D unresolved. There are 11 residues in the CDR3. Germline V gene data show CDR1 as DFQATT and CDR2 as SNEGSKA (reference sequence). With 5 bases removed from V and 7 bases from J, the gap between germline ends came to 6 bases. The CDR3 DNA reads TGCAGTGCTCTGGGGAATTCACCCCTCCACTTT. This translates into CSALGNSPLHF.

This chain connects TRBV2 to TRBJ1-6; 9 positions agree with TRBD1. The CDR3 spans 14 residues. Germline values: CDR1 SNHLY, CDR2 FYNNEI. V shed 4 bases, J shed 7 bases, and the junction held 2 bases outside the gene matches. CDR3 DNA sequence: TGTGCCAGCAGTGGGACAGGGGCAAATTCACCCCTCCACTTT. As protein: CASSGTGANSPLHF.

The V call is TRBV7-2, the J call TRBJ1-5, with D unclear. V was trimmed by 5 bases and J by 11 bases, leaving 22 bases between them. CDR3 length: 15 amino acids. The germline V gene has CDR1 SGHTA and CDR2 FQGNSA. In DNA form, the CDR3 reads TGTGCCAGCAGCGTCAGACTAGCGGGAGAAGAGACCCAGCATTTT. This sequence encodes CASSVRLAGEETQHF.